Only a few counts were recorded for the clone carrying this T cell receptor beta chain. The target antigen is unknown. This sample is part of a study of beta chain features in type 1 diabetes. Background on the study: Examination of sorted cells across all samples involved around 98 million cells. Study-wide findings and caveats: Equally in patients and controls, PCR might preferentially amplify shorter templates. Shorter TCRB CDR3s, moderately but significantly so, marked every one of the four CD4+ subsets in Type 1 diabetes patients. Sampled from patients, naive, central memory and Treg TCRB repertoires appeared more similar than those sampled from healthy donors.

V lost 3 bases, J lost 5 bases, and 3 bases stayed unmatched. Looked up from germline, CDR1 is SGHTA and CDR2 is FQGNSA. This CDR3 is built from 15 residues. Every bit of the isolated RNA underwent reverse transcription, so sequencing read expressed TCRB transcripts. The method was immunoSEQ multiplex PCR; TCRdb's version includes in-frame clones alone and lacks a portion of them. The table includes tens of thousands of clones, roughly two thirds detected once. This TCR was sampled from a woman in her thirties or forties with type 1 diabetes. The sequencing sample was made of stem cell memory CD4+ T cells from blood. The genes are TRBV7-2 and TRBJ1-6; 8 bases align to TRBD1. Here the CDR3 DNA reads TGTGCCAGCAGCTTGGACAGGGCTAATAATTCACCCCTCCACTTT. Translating gives CASSLDRANNSPLHF. Complete variable domain (other parts from reference TRBV7-2 and TRBJ1-6): GAGVSQSPSNKVTEKGKDVELRCDPISGHTALYWYRQSLGQGLEFLIYFQGNSAPDKSGLPSDRFSAERTGGSVSTLTIQRTQQEDSAVYLCASSLDRANNSPLHFGNGTRLTVT.